This T cell receptor (beta chain) was obtained from a study of cytomegalovirus exposure and HLA in healthy donors (dated by TCRdb to about 2017). About the study as a whole: According to a later analysis, one platform produced both the 120 validation repertoires and the 720 or so repertoires of the first cohort. The aim of the study was to test whether cataloging public T cell receptors could identify signatures of past pathogen exposure. Along with the approximately 670-subject first cohort, a separate validation cohort of some 130 different subjects was used. To predict cytomegalovirus infection status, the study brought together high-throughput TCR immunosequencing, statistical association of individual TCRs with disease status, and machine learning.

A note on this clone: The antigen it binds to is not known. Per-base quality was not reported, and no clone a single base away is much larger than it.

From its cysteine to its phenylalanine, the CDR3 spans 13 amino acids. Only the CDR3 region is kept as DNA, spanning 39 bases read in frame from base 1. V sheds 0 bases and J sheds 3 bases, leaving 9 bases between their ends. CDR1 and CDR2 are read off the germline V gene (reference sequence) as GTSNPN and SVGIG. General study outcomes and caveats: The study listed approximately 150 TCR beta chains as associated with cytomegalovirus. The classifier was reported to diagnose cytomegalovirus status with high specificity and sensitivity in both the original cohort and the validation cohort. In vitro tests confirmed that a few of the cytomegalovirus-associated TCR beta chains recognize cytomegalovirus antigens. A later analysis lacked HLA typing for the validation cohort, so it scored co-occurrence in that cohort across all 110 or so repertoires. The authors suggested that the approach could potentially be extended to other disease states and immunological phenotypes. Subsequent analysis determined that TCRs grouped into clusters in the first cohort also showed a tendency toward co-occurrence across the 90 to 150 validation repertoires, and about 93% of cluster scores exceeded 0. Across donors, most TCR sequences were observed very rarely, whereas some public TCRs were present in many individuals.

Separate from the approximately 700-subject first cohort, the validation cohort of about 130 subjects was the group to which the donors belonged. Library prep was done by the immunoSEQ multiplex PCR assay. On the study's bioinformatics: A statistical classification framework was built to diagnose cytomegalovirus status from the catalog of TCR beta chain sequences. Not all clones reach the TCRdb copy of this immuneACCESS table, which keeps in-frame sequences only. Checked studies attribute under half of the gap to unresolved V genes and leave the rest unexplained. That table gives V, J and clone size, and the DNA gave D and trimming. The sample data list 130,000 to 150,000 clones, and less than 90% of these were observed just once. In total, the top ten clones hold 2.9% of the sample.

This clonotype was sampled from a man between 18 and 29 years old in good health and CMV-seronegative. Specimen: PBMCs. The sequence links TRBV30 to TRBJ2-7; TRBD2 is a weak D gene call, 6 bases matching. The nucleotide sequence reads as follows: TGTGCCTGGAGTGTAGCGGGCCTCTACGAGCAGTACTTC. Translated, it gives CAWSVAGLYEQYF.